This T cell receptor beta chain was retrieved from a study of CD8 T cells in Susac syndrome. As for the study in general: Patients with Susac syndrome, at blood draw, were therapy-naive, on corticosteroids, or on intravenous immunoglobulin alone.

Germline V gives CDR1 SNHLY, CDR2 FYNNEI. CDR3 length: 12 residues. Trimming removed 11 bases from V and 2 bases from J, with 12 bases in between. RNA, at about 0.5 to 1 ug, was reverse transcribed with random hexamers. A single record per CDR3 protein comes from TCRdb applying MiXCR to the immunoSEQ multiplex PCR reads. Here the sample spans under 200,000 distinct CDR3 sequences, roughly 95% being singletons. The genes are TRBV2 and TRBJ2-5, with D uncertain. Sequenced: CD4+ T cells from PBMCs. The clonotype was recovered from a human donor with Susac syndrome. CDR3 region: CAARSQQETQYF. The DNA of the CDR3 is TGTGCCGCACGGAGCCAGCAAGAGACCCAGTACTTC.